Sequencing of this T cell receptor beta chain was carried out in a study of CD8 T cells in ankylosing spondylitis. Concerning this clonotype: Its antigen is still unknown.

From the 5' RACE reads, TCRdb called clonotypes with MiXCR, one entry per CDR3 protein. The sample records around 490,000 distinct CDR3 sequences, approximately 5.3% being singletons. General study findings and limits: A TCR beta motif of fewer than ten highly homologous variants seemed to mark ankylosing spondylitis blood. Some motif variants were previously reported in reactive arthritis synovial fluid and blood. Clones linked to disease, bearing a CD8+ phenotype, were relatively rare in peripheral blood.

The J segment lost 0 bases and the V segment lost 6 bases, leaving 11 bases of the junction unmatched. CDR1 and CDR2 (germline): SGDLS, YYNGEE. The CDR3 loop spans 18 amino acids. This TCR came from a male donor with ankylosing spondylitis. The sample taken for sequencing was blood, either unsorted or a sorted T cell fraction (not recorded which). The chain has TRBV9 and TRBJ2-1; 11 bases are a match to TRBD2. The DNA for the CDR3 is TGTGCCAGCACCTCGCTAGCGGGGGGTCTTAGCTCCTACAATGAGCAGTTCTTC. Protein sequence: CASTSLAGGLSSYNEQFF.